These 26 T cell receptor beta chains were all obtained from the same sample, sequenced in a study of T cell responses to AZD1222 COVID-19 vaccine. Libraries were prepared by immunoSEQ multiplex PCR; TCRdb keeps only in-frame clonotypes and omits some of them. The sample carries approximately 140,000 clones, 92% recorded once. Sequenced material: peripheral blood, taken on day 0 of AZD1222 vaccination. The receptors were gathered from an adult in good health.

The V gene is TRBV24-1, the J gene TRBJ2-6; D remains ambiguous. With 2 bases removed from V and 0 bases from J, the gap between germline ends came to 4 bases. Germline V gene sequence: CDR1 KGHDR, CDR2 SFDVKD. This CDR3 spans 15 amino acids. DNA of the CDR3: TGTGCCACCAGTGATTCTCCCTCTGGGGCCAACGTCCTGACTTTC. This encodes CATSDSPSGANVLTF.

This sequence joins TRBV5-6 and TRBJ1-3; maybe TRBD1 (6 bases). Between the trimmed V and J ends, which lost 2 bases and 3 bases, there was a span of 6 bases. The CDR3 is 13 amino acids. Germline V gene lookup returns CDR1 SGHDT and CDR2 YYEEEE. The CDR3 nucleotides are TGTGCCAGCAGCTTACAGGGTGGAAACACCATATATTTT. Its translation is CASSLQGGNTIYF.

This rearrangement joins TRBV3-1 (or the pseudogene TRBV3-2) to TRBJ2-1, with 9 nucleotides matching TRBD2. V lost 1 base, J lost 4 bases, and 11 bases stayed unmatched. The CDR3 loop spans 18 amino acids. CDR1 is LGHDT and CDR2 is YNNKEL in the germline V gene (reference sequence). The CDR3 DNA reads TGTGCCAGCAGCCAAGTGTCGGCGGGAGGGCCAGGTTACAATGAGCAGTTCTTC. Protein product: CASSQVSAGGPGYNEQFF.

The rearrangement uses TRBV6-4 and TRBJ2-3; either TRBD1 or TRBD2 may supply D (5 bases each). The CDR3 spans 17 residues. Trimming removed 0 bases at V and 0 bases at J, with 13 bases between. Germline lookup yields CDR1 MRHNA and CDR2 SNTAGT. This CDR3 reads CASSDSPGSGSTDTQYF. Here the CDR3 DNA reads TGTGCCAGCAGTGACTCTCCAGGGAGTGGGAGCACAGATACGCAGTATTTT.

The rearrangement joins TRBV11-1 to TRBJ2-1; 8 positions agree with TRBD2. Trimming cost V 5 bases and J 9 bases; bases outside gene matches: 9. In germline, CDR1 is SGHAT, CDR2 FQDESV (reference sequence). CDR3 length equals 14 residues. The CDR3 coding sequence is TGTGCCAGCAGCCCGGGGGCGGGAGGCTCTGAGCAGTTCTTC. It yields the protein CASSPGAGGSEQFF.

The chain is built from TRBV27 and TRBJ1-1; unclear D gene. The ends were cut back, 2 bases at V and 6 bases at J, with 10 bases in the middle. The CDR3 has 13 residues. The germline V gene encodes CDR1 MNHEY and CDR2 SMNVEV (reference sequence). CDR3 amino acids: CASSLKGIPEAFF. The CDR3 DNA reads TGTGCCAGCAGTTTAAAGGGTATCCCTGAAGCTTTCTTT.

Only one count was recorded for this clone. The chain has TRBV3-1 (or the pseudogene TRBV3-2) and TRBJ2-7; 10 nucleotides agree with TRBD1. The CDR3 runs to 16 residues. The junction had 8 bases not matched to a gene; V was cut back by 1 base and J by 5 bases. Per germline, CDR1 LGHDT and CDR2 YNNKEL (reference sequence). The CDR3 region has the DNA TGTGCCAGCAGCCAAGGCGGGACAGGGGCGCGGGACGAGCAGTACTTC. Translating it yields CASSQGGTGARDEQYF.

A single count supports this clone. The rearrangement joins TRBV25-1 to TRBJ2-7, with 9 bases aligning to TRBD2. The V gene end was trimmed by 8 bases and the J gene end by 3 bases; junction bases not matched to a gene: 8. Looked up from germline, CDR1 is MGHDK and CDR2 is SYGVNS. The CDR3 runs 14 residues. As DNA, the CDR3 is TGTGCCAGCCGCGCCGCGGGAGGGAGCTACGAGCAGTACTTC. This codes for CASRAAGGSYEQYF.

The chain couples TRBV7-6 to TRBJ2-2; D not resolved. The germline V gene encodes CDR1 SGHVS and CDR2 FNYEAQ. This CDR3 comprises 12 residues. V shed 7 bases and J shed 5 bases, with 8 bases lying between them. The CDR3 reads CASTPWTGELFF. CDR3 DNA sequence: TGTGCCAGCACTCCATGGACCGGGGAGCTGTTTTTT.

Only one count was recorded for this clone. The chain's CDR3 is CAWSQDRGYEQYF. CDR3 coding DNA: TGTGCCTGGAGTCAAGACAGGGGTTACGAGCAGTACTTC. This chain connects TRBV30 to TRBJ2-7, with 8 bases fitting TRBD1. Trimming cost V 2 bases and J 4 bases; bases outside gene matches: 4. There are 13 residues in the CDR3. Germline CDR1 and CDR2: GTSNPN and SVGIG (reference sequence).

This clone was observed a single time. Here the CDR3 DNA reads TGTGCCAGCAGCATATACAGGGCCTATGGCTACACCTTC. Amino acids: CASSIYRAYGYTF. V usage is TRBV21-1 and J usage is TRBJ1-2; the DNA was not used to check the table's D call, TRBD1. TRBV21-1 is described as a pseudogene. The CDR3 is 13 amino acids.

This clone appeared a single time. The chain couples TRBV30 to TRBJ2-7; D is perhaps TRBD2 (5 bases). The CDR3 is 12 residues long. The germline V gene has CDR1 GTSNPN and CDR2 SVGIG (reference sequence). Trimming pared 8 bases from V and 6 bases from J, leaving 17 bases between. DNA of the CDR3: TGTGCCCATACGGGAACCCCCGGCGAGCAGTACTTC. This gives the protein CAHTGTPGEQYF.

The chain couples TRBV7-9 to TRBJ2-7, with D uncertain. CDR3 length equals 12 residues. V lost 7 bases to trimming and J lost 7 bases, with 14 bases between them. Per germline, CDR1 SEHNR and CDR2 FQNEAQ (reference sequence). The CDR3 region has the DNA TGTGCCAGCACCTATCAGGAGTTGGAGCAGTACTTC. Translation: CASTYQELEQYF.

Concerning this clone itself: A much larger clone sits a single nucleotide away, making a read error possible. This chain connects TRBV6-6 to TRBJ1-2, with unresolved D. CDR3 length: 12 residues. Per the germline V gene, CDR1 is MNHNY and CDR2 is SVGAGI (reference sequence). V lost 4 bases and J 1 base, leaving 4 bases between the germline ends. Here the CDR3 DNA reads TGTGCCAGCAGTTCCGGTAACTATGGCTACACCTTC. Its translation is CASSSGNYGYTF.

The chain uses TRBV24-1 and TRBJ1-2; TRBD1 matches 7 bases. With 2 bases clipped from V and 8 bases from J, the junction kept 13 bases outside the gene matches. This CDR3 contains 16 residues. Germline-derived CDR1 and CDR2 are KGHDR and SFDVKD. The CDR3 loop is CATSDSLVTSQGGYTF. The CDR3 nucleotides read TGTGCCACCAGTGATTCTTTGGTCACCTCACAGGGGGGCTACACCTTC.

In its sample, this clone was seen a few times. The V gene is TRBV7-3, the J gene TRBJ2-1; possibly TRBD2 for D (5 bases). V lost 5 bases, J lost 0 bases, and 11 bases lay in between. The CDR3 has 15 residues. Germline CDR1 and CDR2: SGHTA and FQGTGA. The CDR3 nucleotides read TGTGCCAGCAGCCCCCTGGGGAGCTCCTACAATGAGCAGTTCTTC. Translated: CASSPLGSSYNEQFF.

V and J are TRBV6-4 and TRBJ2-1; no clear D gene. The CDR3 runs 13 residues. The V and J ends lost 3 bases and 8 bases respectively, with 11 bases between them. The germline gives CDR1 MRHNA, CDR2 SNTAGT. The DNA of the CDR3 is TGTGCCAGCAGTGAGATGCCTCGGGATGAGCAGTTCTTC. Translating it yields CASSEMPRDEQFF.

The chain links TRBV4-1 to TRBJ2-1; TRBD2 might be the D (5 bases). The germline CDR1 and CDR2 sequences are MGHRA and YSYEKL. V was shortened by 0 bases and J by 1 base, with 10 bases between the two germline ends. This CDR3 is 16 amino acids long. The CDR3 loop is CASSQDGLASYNEQFF. The CDR3 region has the DNA TGCGCCAGCAGCCAAGATGGCCTAGCTTCCTACAATGAGCAGTTCTTC.

The rearrangement links TRBV5-1 to TRBJ2-3, with D unresolved. Germline CDR1 SGHRS, CDR2 YFSETQ. Trimming cost V 0 bases and J 0 bases, with 14 bases left between them. The CDR3 has 17 amino acids. The CDR3 nucleotides are TGCGCCAGCAGCTTGGAAGGGTGGCCCGAAAGCACAGATACGCAGTATTTT. Amino acid sequence: CASSLEGWPESTDTQYF.

J is TRBJ2-7 and V is TRBV7-2; D call uncertain. Germline V gene sequence: CDR1 SGHTA, CDR2 FQGNSA. The V end was cut by 1 base, the J end by 5 bases, with 15 bases between. The CDR3 sequence is 15 residues long. This chain's CDR3 is CASSLGPDPRNEQYF. The CDR3 DNA follows: TGTGCCAGCAGCTTAGGCCCGGACCCGAGAAACGAGCAGTACTTC.

The chain is built from TRBV4-1 and TRBJ1-5; D remains unclear. Germline V gives CDR1 MGHRA, CDR2 YSYEKL. The CDR3 has 15 amino acids. V dropped 0 bases and J dropped 5 bases, with 11 bases sitting between them. CDR3 residues: CASSQEERRYQPQHF. The CDR3 DNA sequence: TGCGCCAGCAGCCAAGAGGAAAGGAGGTATCAGCCCCAGCATTTT.

This chain connects TRBV10-3 to TRBJ1-1, with 7 bases lining up with TRBD1. Trimming took 4 bases from V and 1 from J; bases not matched to a gene: 6. Per germline, CDR1 ENHRY and CDR2 SYGVKD. This CDR3 is 15 amino acids long. The CDR3, as DNA: TGTGCCATCAGTGGACAGGACAGGTCGAACACTGAAGCTTTCTTT. This sequence encodes CAISGQDRSNTEAFF.

The rearrangement joins TRBV6-2 or TRBV6-3 to TRBJ1-5; unclear D gene. The CDR3 consists of 13 residues. Germline V CDR1 and CDR2: MNHEY, SVGEGT. V was clipped by 2 bases and J by 5 bases, with 7 bases between them. CDR3 DNA sequence: TGTGCCAGCAGTTACCAAGTGGATCAGCCCCAGCATTTT. Translation gives CASSYQVDQPQHF.

The chain employs TRBV6-5 and TRBJ1-2; TRBD1 matches 10 bases. CDR3 size: 14 residues. The V and J ends lost 6 bases and 8 bases, in that order; junction bases with no gene match: 9. Germline CDR1 reads MNHEY; CDR2 reads SVGAGI. CDR3 protein: CASRPPGQGEGYTF. The CDR3 DNA sequence: TGTGCCAGCAGGCCGCCCGGACAGGGGGAAGGCTACACCTTC.

This chain joins TRBV15 and TRBJ1-2; D not resolved. Germline CDR1 and CDR2: LNHNV and YYDKDF (reference sequence). V was shortened by 0 bases and J by 2 bases, with 7 bases between the two germline ends. The CDR3 loop spans 14 amino acids. Here the CDR3 DNA reads TGTGCCACCAGCAGAGATCTCGGAAACTATGGCTACACCTTC. Encoded protein: CATSRDLGNYGYTF.

This sequence joins TRBV5-6 and TRBJ1-1; D remains unclear. Germline V gene data show CDR1 as SGHDT and CDR2 as YYEEEE. Trimming left V 4 bases short and J 3 bases short, with 16 bases between. The CDR3 loop spans 15 amino acids. CDR3 protein: CASSLFFGEDTEAFF. CDR3 bases: TGTGCCAGCAGCCTCTTTTTCGGCGAGGACACTGAAGCTTTCTTT.